This TCR beta chain was recovered during a study of T cell repertoires in cytomegalovirus infection (dated by TCRdb to about 2019). Notes on the research overall: Peptide stimulations targeted recently identified HLA-C-restricted CMV epitopes, whose presentation resists viral immunomodulation, together with well-studied HLA-B-restricted epitopes. The HLA type of each donor mattered for the analysis, because public TCR beta signatures pointed to carriage of CMV infection along with the matching HLA type.

The investigation overall reported the following: In both this cohort and an independent approximately 370-donor cohort, the cumulative frequency of public TCR beta family members distinguished carriers of CMV infection plus the relevant HLA type. In the ex vivo response, HLA-C-restricted CMV-specific TCR beta clonotypes were dominant, and in two of eight donors the single most frequent clonotype came from this HLA-C-restricted group.

The listed sequencing device is Illumina HiSeq 1500. The raw public reads went through TCRdb reprocessing: fastp at Q25, MiXCR clone calling, in-frame beta chains kept. Identical CDR3 proteins give one entry, which carries the most common genes and DNA. In all, the sample holds about half a million distinct CDR3 sequences, and roughly a third of those were seen once. The biggest ten clones account for about a sixth of the sample. V drops 1 base and J drops 4 bases, leaving 13 bases in between. Measured from the cysteine to the phenylalanine, the CDR3 is 15 residues long. CDR3 DNA only is kept here, 45 bases in frame from base 1. Sequences SGDLS (CDR1) and YYNGEE (CDR2) are obtained from the germline V gene. Turning to this clonotype: What antigen it recognizes has not been identified. Base-call qualities are not available, and no considerably larger clone is one nucleotide away.

This sample's treatment or condition label indicates: in vitro stimulation with specific CMV peptide epitopes to enrich CMV-specific T cells. The receptor's source is a human donor in good health (CMV status not recorded). Some clones in this sample may be carry-over from other donors' samples. Recombination linked TRBV9 to TRBJ2-3; the D gene cannot be resolved beyond TRBD1 or TRBD2, each matching 5 bases. The material sequenced was cultured PBMCs, taken from culture after CMV antigen stimulation. The CDR3 reads CASSVSGTSSDTQYF. The DNA is TGTGCCAGCAGCGTATCCGGGACCAGTTCAGATACGCAGTATTTT.